Listed below are T cell receptor beta chains from one sample, sequenced in a study of cytomegalovirus exposure and HLA in healthy donors. The method was immunoSEQ multiplex PCR; TCRdb's version includes in-frame clones alone and lacks a portion of them. Of about 91,000 clones listed, around 59% are singletons. Specimen: PBMCs. The receptors derive from a human donor in good health. Both conserved end residues are part of each CDR3. Each record gives: D gene, J gene, V gene, clone size, CDR3 length, CDR3 protein, CDR3 DNA. D genes are given only for firm matches. Size is omitted from some rows. Given values are once, few, many or a class for expanded clones.

>.|TRBJ2-1|TRBV5-8|.|16
CASSLVSGPMYNEQFF
TGTGCCAGCAGCTTGGTAAGCGGGCCAATGTACAATGAGCAGTTCTTC
>TRBD1|TRBJ2-7|TRBV5-1|.|14
CASSWGTATYEQYF
TGCGCCAGCAGCTGGGGGACAGCCACCTACGAGCAGTACTTC
>.|TRBJ1-2|TRBV2|.|14
CASSGPLSGYGYTF
TGTGCCAGCAGTGGTCCCCTTTCCGGCTATGGCTACACCTTC
>.|TRBJ1-1|TRBV7-2|.|13
CASSLQEYTEAFF
TGTGCCAGCAGCTTACAAGAGTACACTGAAGCTTTCTTT
>.|TRBJ2-3|TRBV6-1|.|16
CASSEFGQGGVDTQYF
TGTGCCAGCAGTGAGTTCGGGCAGGGGGGCGTAGATACGCAGTATTTT
>.|TRBJ2-5|TRBV5-1|few|14
CASSLERVKETQYF
TGCGCCAGCAGCTTGGAGAGGGTGAAGGAGACCCAGTACTTC
>TRBD2|TRBJ2-5|TRBV30|.|16
CAWSVLAGGLGETQYF
TGTGCCTGGAGTGTACTAGCGGGGGGGCTGGGAGAGACCCAGTACTTC
>.|TRBJ1-2|TRBV7-2|.|14
CASSATGTNYGYTF
TGTGCCAGCAGCGCCACAGGGACCAACTATGGCTACACCTTC
>.|TRBJ1-2|TRBV6-1|.|15
CASSEAHTSNYGYTF
TGTGCCAGCAGTGAAGCCCATACATCTAACTATGGCTACACCTTC
>.|TRBJ2-7|TRBV6-5|few|15
CASRPQGSGSYEQYF
TGTGCCAGCAGGCCCCAGGGGTCGGGCTCCTACGAGCAGTACTTC
>.|TRBJ1-4|TRBV4-3|few|16
CASSQEIYGGGEKLFF
TGCGCCAGCAGCCAAGAAATCTACGGGGGTGGGGAAAAACTGTTTTTT
>.|TRBJ2-7|TRBV14|few|16
CASSQVGRRGSYEQYF
TGTGCCAGCAGCCAAGTAGGAAGGAGGGGCTCCTACGAGCAGTACTTC
>.|TRBJ1-4|TRBV6-5|.|15
CASSPNRAREEKLFF
TGTGCCAGCAGTCCAAACAGGGCACGGGAAGAAAAACTGTTTTTT
>.|TRBJ2-3|TRBV5-1|few|14
CASSGGRLTDTQYF
TGCGCCAGCAGTGGGGGCAGGTTGACAGATACGCAGTATTTT
>TRBD1|TRBJ2-3|TRBV4-3|.|16
CASSQNTGTGLDTQYF
TGCGCCAGCAGCCAAAATACAGGGACAGGGCTAGATACGCAGTATTTT
>.|TRBJ2-5|TRBV7-9|.|14
CASSLVGGEETQYF
TGTGCCAGCAGCTTAGTTGGAGGAGAAGAGACCCAGTACTTC
>.|TRBJ1-6|TRBV9|once|15
CASSVKGQGNSPLHF
TGTGCCAGCAGCGTCAAGGGGCAAGGGAATTCACCCCTCCACTTT
>.|TRBJ2-4|TRBV19|.|15
CASSPLDEGWDFQYF
TGTGCCAGTAGTCCCCTTGATGAGGGATGGGATTTTCAGTACTTC
>.|TRBJ2-7|TRBV5-1|.|16
CASSSYVRTTRYEQYF
TGCGCCAGCAGCTCCTACGTAAGGACTACCCGCTACGAGCAGTACTTC
>.|TRBJ1-1|TRBV6-1|.|14
CASSEAGGITEAFF
TGTGCCAGCAGTGAAGCAGGGGGTATCACTGAAGCTTTCTTT
>TRBD2|TRBJ2-7|TRBV19|.|16
CASSPSIAGVSYEQYF
TGTGCCAGTAGTCCTAGCATAGCGGGGGTCTCCTACGAGCAGTACTTC
>.|TRBJ2-7|TRBV7-2|.|14
CASSLLVSGFEQYF
TGTGCCAGCAGCTTATTAGTAAGCGGGTTCGAGCAGTACTTC
>.|TRBJ1-2|TRBV14|.|13
CASSQVAAAGYTF
TGTGCCAGCAGCCAAGTCGCGGCCGCTGGCTACACCTTC
>.|TRBJ1-2|TRBV7-2|few|14
CASRRTQGSLGYTF
TGTGCCAGCAGACGTACCCAGGGGTCTCTCGGCTACACCTTC
>.|TRBJ1-1|TRBV29-1|few|16
CSVMNLQGQGNTEAFF
TGCAGCGTTATGAATTTACAGGGTCAGGGGAACACTGAAGCTTTCTTT
>TRBD2|TRBJ2-7|TRBV19|.|15
CASSLTKAGGYEQYF
TGTGCCAGTAGCCTAACTAAAGCGGGGGGCTACGAGCAGTACTTC
>.|TRBJ1-3|TRBV4-3|few|14
CASSQERGLNTIYF
TGCGCCAGCAGCCAAGAGCGCGGACTTAACACCATATATTTT
>TRBD1|TRBJ1-2|TRBV9|.|17
CASSGYGTGLSNYGYTF
TGTGCCAGCAGCGGTTACGGGACAGGACTTTCTAACTATGGCTACACCTTC
>.|TRBJ2-2|TRBV5-1|.|14
CASSPDTNTGELFF
TGCGCCAGCAGCCCGGACACGAACACCGGGGAGCTGTTTTTT
>TRBD2|TRBJ2-7|TRBV9|.|15
CASSYGTSGGYEQYF
TGTGCCAGCAGCTACGGGACTAGCGGGGGTTACGAGCAGTACTTC
>.|TRBJ2-5|TRBV5-1|.|12
CASRTEQETQYF
TGCGCCAGCAGGACAGAGCAAGAGACCCAGTACTTC
>TRBD2|TRBJ2-1|TRBV4-3|.|16
CASSHELRGGAGEQFF
TGCGCCAGCAGCCATGAGCTCCGCGGGGGGGCGGGTGAGCAGTTCTTC
>TRBD1|TRBJ2-5|TRBV10-3|few|13
CAISAGGGETQYF
TGTGCCATCAGTGCAGGGGGCGGAGAGACCCAGTACTTC
>TRBD1|TRBJ1-4|TRBV29-1|.|16
CSVQGGTSGTSEKLFF
TGCAGCGTCCAGGGGGGGACGTCAGGGACTAGTGAAAAACTGTTTTTT
>.|TRBJ2-3|TRBV25-1|once|15
CASSESAGSTDTQYF
TGTGCCAGCAGTGAATCGGCAGGGAGCACAGATACGCAGTATTTT
>TRBD2|TRBJ2-1|TRBV19|.|17
CASSPSGLAGVYNEQFF
TGTGCCAGTAGTCCCTCCGGACTAGCGGGGGTATACAATGAGCAGTTCTTC
>TRBD2|TRBJ2-2|TRBV6-6|.|16
CASLTRLAGNTGELFF
TGTGCCAGCCTTACACGACTAGCGGGCAACACCGGGGAGCTGTTTTTT
>.|TRBJ1-2|TRBV6-4|.|12
CASTFSDYGYTF
TGTGCCAGCACCTTTTCGGACTATGGCTACACCTTC
>TRBD1|TRBJ2-5|TRBV6-1|few|15
CASSPPGQEKETQYF
TGTGCCAGCAGCCCGCCGGGACAGGAGAAAGAGACCCAGTACTTC
>TRBD1|TRBJ2-7|TRBV5-1|.|14
CASSADRGLYEQYF
TGCGCCAGCAGCGCCGACAGGGGTCTCTACGAGCAGTACTTC
>.|TRBJ2-1|TRBV6-5|.|15
CASSYTGTTYNEQFF
TGTGCCAGCAGTTACACAGGGACTACCTACAATGAGCAGTTCTTC
>.|TRBJ2-5|TRBV7-3|.|13
CASSLYTQETQYF
TGTGCCAGCAGCTTATACACCCAAGAGACCCAGTACTTC
>.|TRBJ1-2|TRBV6-5|few|13
CASSPPGDHGYTF
TGTGCCAGCAGCCCCCCGGGAGATCATGGCTACACCTTC
>.|TRBJ1-1|TRBV6-5|.|13
CASKSVTGTEAFF
TGTGCCAGCAAAAGCGTCACAGGCACTGAAGCTTTCTTT
>TRBD1|TRBJ1-6|TRBV5-4|few|16
CASSFRDRGRESPLHF
TGTGCCAGCAGCTTCCGGGACAGGGGTAGAGAATCACCCCTCCACTTT
>TRBD1|TRBJ1-6|TRBV30|.|14
CAWSAGQDNSPLHF
TGTGCCTGGAGTGCGGGACAGGATAATTCACCCCTCCACTTT
>.|TRBJ2-1|TRBV5-1|.|15
CASSLGGSRYNEQFF
TGCGCCAGCAGCTTGGGAGGGTCGCGGTACAATGAGCAGTTCTTC
>.|TRBJ2-3|TRBV2|.|14
CASQNRASTDTQYF
TGTGCCAGCCAAAACAGGGCTTCCACAGATACGCAGTATTTT
>TRBD2|TRBJ2-1|TRBV4-3|once|16
CASSQARTSGGNEQFF
TGCGCCAGCAGCCAAGCTCGGACTAGCGGGGGGAATGAGCAGTTCTTC
>.|TRBJ1-5|TRBV7-9|.|15
CASSLGGVGNQPQHF
TGTGCCAGCAGCTTAGGGGGAGTAGGCAATCAGCCCCAGCATTTT
>TRBD2|TRBJ2-1|TRBV6-6|.|15
CASSPGRGVYNEQFF
TGTGCCAGCAGCCCCGGGAGGGGAGTTTACAATGAGCAGTTCTTC